This T cell receptor beta chain originates from a study of technical replicates of blood from a handful of donors. With 7 bases clipped from V and 0 bases from J, the junction kept 18 bases outside the gene matches. CDR3 length equals 19 residues. CDR1 is SGDLS, CDR2 YYNGEE, per germline. Sequenced by immunoSEQ multiplex PCR; TCRdb stores in-frame clones only, minus some. The sample holds about 100,000 clones, approximately 96% seen once. The sample was T cells isolated from PBMCs. V and J are TRBV9 and TRBJ2-2; 7 bases are a match to TRBD2. The receptor comes from a human donor in good health. CDR3 in amino acids: CASSTPSGTSEPNTGELFF. The CDR3 DNA reads TGTGCCAGCTCCACCCCCAGCGGGACCTCCGAACCGAACACCGGGGAGCTGTTTTTT.